One sample yielded the 2 T cell receptor beta chains listed below, sequenced in a study of blood T cells in healthy people across ages. The use of a sample-barcoded 5' primer and a J-beta primer mix characterized a second PCR of about 7 to 12 cycles. MiXCR, run by TCRdb on the 5' RACE reads, gives a single entry per CDR3 protein. Of 450,000 to 700,000 distinct CDR3 sequences listed, approximately 27% are singletons. The sample was blood. These receptors originate from a woman aged 70 to 79 in good health.

The chain uses TRBV6-2 or TRBV6-3 and TRBJ2-1, with 11 bases matching TRBD2. The germline V gene encodes CDR1 MNHEY and CDR2 SVGEGT. This CDR3 comprises 13 residues. The CDR3 region has the DNA TGTGCGTTAGCGGGGGGGAGGCGCGGTGAGCAGTTCTTC. Amino acid sequence: CALAGGRRGEQFF.

The chain combines TRBV6-1 with TRBJ2-7; 8 bases match TRBD1. This CDR3 contains 13 residues. The V gene's germline CDR1 is MNHNS and CDR2 SASEGT. V lost 5 bases and J lost 5; bases outside the gene matches: 5. CDR3: CASSRTGRHEQYF. CDR3 nucleotide sequence: TGTGCCAGCAGTCGGACAGGGCGGCACGAGCAGTACTTC.